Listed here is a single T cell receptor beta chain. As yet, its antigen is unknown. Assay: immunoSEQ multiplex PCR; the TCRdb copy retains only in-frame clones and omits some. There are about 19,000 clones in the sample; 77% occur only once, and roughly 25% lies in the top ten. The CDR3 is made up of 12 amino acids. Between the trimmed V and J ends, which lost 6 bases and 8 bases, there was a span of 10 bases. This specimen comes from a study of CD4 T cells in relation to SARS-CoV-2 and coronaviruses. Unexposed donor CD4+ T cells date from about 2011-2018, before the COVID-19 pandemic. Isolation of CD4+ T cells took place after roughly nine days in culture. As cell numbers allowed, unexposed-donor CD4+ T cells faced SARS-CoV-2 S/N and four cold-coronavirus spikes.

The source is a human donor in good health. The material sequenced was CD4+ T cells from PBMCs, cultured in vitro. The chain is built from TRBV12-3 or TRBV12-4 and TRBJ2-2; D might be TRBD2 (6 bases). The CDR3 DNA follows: TGTGCCAGCAGCCGTGGACTAGGGGAGCTGTTTTTT. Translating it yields CASSRGLGELFF.